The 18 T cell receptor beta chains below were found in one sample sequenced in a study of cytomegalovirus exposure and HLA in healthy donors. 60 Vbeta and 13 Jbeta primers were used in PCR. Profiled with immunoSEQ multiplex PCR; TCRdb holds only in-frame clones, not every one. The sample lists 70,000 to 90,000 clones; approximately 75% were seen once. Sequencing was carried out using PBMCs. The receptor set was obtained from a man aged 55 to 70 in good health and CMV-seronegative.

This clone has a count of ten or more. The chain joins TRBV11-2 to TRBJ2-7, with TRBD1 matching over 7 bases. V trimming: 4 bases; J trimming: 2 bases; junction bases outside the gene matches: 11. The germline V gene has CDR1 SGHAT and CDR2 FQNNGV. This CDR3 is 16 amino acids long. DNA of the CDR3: TGTGCCAGCAGCTACACTCGCAACAGGGGACCCTACGAGCAGTACTTC. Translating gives CASSYTRNRGPYEQYF. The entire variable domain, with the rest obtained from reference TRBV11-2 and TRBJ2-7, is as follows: EAGVAQSPRYKIIEKRQSVAFWCNPISGHATLYWYQQILGQGPKLLIQFQNNGVVDDSQLPKDRFSAERLKGVDSTLKIQPAKLEDSAVYLCASSYTRNRGPYEQYFGPGTRLTVT.

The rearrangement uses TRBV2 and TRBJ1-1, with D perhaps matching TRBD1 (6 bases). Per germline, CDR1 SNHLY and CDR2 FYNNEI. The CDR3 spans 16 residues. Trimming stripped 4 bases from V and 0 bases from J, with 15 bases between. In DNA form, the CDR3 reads TGTGCCAGCAGTGGGGGGCCCCAGGGTTTGAACACTGAAGCTTTCTTT. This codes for CASSGGPQGLNTEAFF.

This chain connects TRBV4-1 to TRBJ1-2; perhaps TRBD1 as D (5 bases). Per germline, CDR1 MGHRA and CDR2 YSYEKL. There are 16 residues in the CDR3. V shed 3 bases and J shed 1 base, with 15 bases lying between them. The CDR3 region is CASSQEWQGSNYGYTF. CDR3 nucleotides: TGCGCCAGCAGCCAGGAGTGGCAGGGTAGTAACTATGGCTACACCTTC.

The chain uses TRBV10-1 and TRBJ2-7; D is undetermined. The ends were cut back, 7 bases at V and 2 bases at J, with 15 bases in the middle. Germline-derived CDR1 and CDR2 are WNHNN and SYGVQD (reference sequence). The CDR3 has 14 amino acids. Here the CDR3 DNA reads TGCGCCAGCACCCGCTGGGCCTCTGCCTACGAGCAGTACTTC. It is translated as CASTRWASAYEQYF.

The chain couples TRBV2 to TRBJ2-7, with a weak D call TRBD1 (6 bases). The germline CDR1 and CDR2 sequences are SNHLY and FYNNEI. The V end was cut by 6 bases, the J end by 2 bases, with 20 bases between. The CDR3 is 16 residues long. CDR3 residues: CASRDDISGDPYEQYF. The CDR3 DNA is TGTGCCAGCAGGGACGATATTTCAGGGGACCCCTACGAGCAGTACTTC.

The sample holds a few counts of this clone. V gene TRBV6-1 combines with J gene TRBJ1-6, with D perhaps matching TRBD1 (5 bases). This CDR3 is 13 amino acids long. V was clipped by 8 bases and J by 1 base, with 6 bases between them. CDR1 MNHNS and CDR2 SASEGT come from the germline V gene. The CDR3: CASGGSYNSPLHF. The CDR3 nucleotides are TGTGCCAGCGGGGGGTCCTATAATTCACCCCTCCACTTT.

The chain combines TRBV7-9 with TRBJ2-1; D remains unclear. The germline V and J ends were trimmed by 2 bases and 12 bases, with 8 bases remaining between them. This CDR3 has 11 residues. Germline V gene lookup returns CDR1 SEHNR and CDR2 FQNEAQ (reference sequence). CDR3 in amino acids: CASSLTPGQFF. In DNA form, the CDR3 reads TGTGCCAGCAGCTTAACCCCAGGGCAGTTCTTC.

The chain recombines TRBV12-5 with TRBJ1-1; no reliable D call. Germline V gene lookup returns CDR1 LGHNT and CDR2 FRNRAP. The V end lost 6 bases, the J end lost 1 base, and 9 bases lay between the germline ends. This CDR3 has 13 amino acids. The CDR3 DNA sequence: TGTGCTAGTGGGCGCCTAGAGAACACTGAAGCTTTCTTT. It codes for CASGRLENTEAFF.

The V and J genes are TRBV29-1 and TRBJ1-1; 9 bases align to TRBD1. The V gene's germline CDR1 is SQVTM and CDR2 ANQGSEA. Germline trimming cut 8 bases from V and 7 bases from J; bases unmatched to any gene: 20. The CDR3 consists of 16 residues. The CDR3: CSLHARPGQGLGEAFF. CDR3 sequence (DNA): TGCAGCCTACACGCCCGGCCGGGACAGGGTTTGGGTGAAGCTTTCTTT.

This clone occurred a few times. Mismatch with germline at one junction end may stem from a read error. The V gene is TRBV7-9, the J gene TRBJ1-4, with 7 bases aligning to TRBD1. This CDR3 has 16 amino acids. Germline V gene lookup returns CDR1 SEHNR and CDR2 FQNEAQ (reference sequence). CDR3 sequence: CSSSLSMDRSFEKLFF. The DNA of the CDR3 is TGTTCCAGCAGTCTCTCTATGGACAGGTCGTTTGAAAAACTGTTTTTT.

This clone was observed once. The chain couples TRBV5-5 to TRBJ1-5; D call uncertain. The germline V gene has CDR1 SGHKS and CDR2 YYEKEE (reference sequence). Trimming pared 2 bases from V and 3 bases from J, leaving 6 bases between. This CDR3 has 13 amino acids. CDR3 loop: CASSFVINQPQHF. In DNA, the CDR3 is TGTGCCAGCAGCTTCGTAATCAATCAGCCCCAGCATTTT.

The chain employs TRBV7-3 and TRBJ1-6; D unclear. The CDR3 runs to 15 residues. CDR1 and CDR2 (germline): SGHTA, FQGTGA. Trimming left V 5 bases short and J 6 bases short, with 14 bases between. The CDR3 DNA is TGTGCCAGCAGCCCCAACCTTTCCGGTAATTCACCCCTCCACTTT. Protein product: CASSPNLSGNSPLHF. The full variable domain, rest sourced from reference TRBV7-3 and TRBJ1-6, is GAGVSQTPSNKVTEKGKYVELRCDPISGHTALYWYRQSLGQGPEFLIYFQGTGAADDSGLPNDRFFAVRPEGSVSTLKIQRTERGDSAVYLCASSPNLSGNSPLHFGNGTRLTVT.

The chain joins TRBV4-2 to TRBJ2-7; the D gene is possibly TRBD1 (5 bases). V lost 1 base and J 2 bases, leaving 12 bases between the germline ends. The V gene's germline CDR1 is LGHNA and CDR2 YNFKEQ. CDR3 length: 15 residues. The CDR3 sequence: CASSQAYQGAYEQYF. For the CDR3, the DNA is TGTGCCAGCAGCCAAGCGTATCAGGGTGCCTACGAGCAGTACTTC.

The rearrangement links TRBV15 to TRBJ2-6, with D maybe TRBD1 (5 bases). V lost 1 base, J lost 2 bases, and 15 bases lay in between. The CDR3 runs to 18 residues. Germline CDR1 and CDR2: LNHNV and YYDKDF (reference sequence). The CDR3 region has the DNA TGTGCCACCAGCAGAGTACTGCAGGGTTCGGCTGGGGCCAACGTCCTGACTTTC. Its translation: CATSRVLQGSAGANVLTF.

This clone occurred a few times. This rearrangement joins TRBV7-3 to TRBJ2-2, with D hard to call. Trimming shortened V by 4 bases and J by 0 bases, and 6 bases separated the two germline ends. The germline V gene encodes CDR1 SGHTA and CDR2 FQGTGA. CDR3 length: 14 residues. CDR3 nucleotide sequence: TGTGCCAGCAGCTACACCTCGAACACCGGGGAGCTGTTTTTT. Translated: CASSYTSNTGELFF.

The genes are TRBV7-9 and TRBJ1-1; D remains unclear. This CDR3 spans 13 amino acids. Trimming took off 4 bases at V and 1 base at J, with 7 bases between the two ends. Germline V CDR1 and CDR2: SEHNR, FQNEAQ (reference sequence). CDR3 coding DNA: TGTGCCAGCAGCTCCCAGGCGAACACTGAAGCTTTCTTT. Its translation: CASSSQANTEAFF.

CDR3 sequence reads: CASSSRAGGPRETQYF. The CDR3 DNA reads TGTGCCAGCAGTTCGCGGGCGGGGGGGCCCCGGGAGACCCAGTACTTC. This chain links TRBV6-5 with TRBJ2-5; TRBD2 aligns across 9 bases. V was pared by 4 bases and J by 5 bases, with 11 bases of the junction left unmatched. Germline V gives CDR1 MNHEY, CDR2 SVGAGI. The CDR3 sequence is 16 residues long.

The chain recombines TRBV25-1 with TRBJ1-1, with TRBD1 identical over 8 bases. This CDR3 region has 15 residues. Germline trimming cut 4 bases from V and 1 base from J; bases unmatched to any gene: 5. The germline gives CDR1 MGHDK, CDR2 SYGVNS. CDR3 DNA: TGTGCCAGCAGTGGATCAGGGGGCCGGAACACTGAAGCTTTCTTT. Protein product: CASSGSGGRNTEAFF.